Included here is one TCR beta chain sequence, with context. What it binds is unknown. These data belong to a study of persistence of HIV-infected CD4 T cells. About the research overall: Blood samples, up to roughly 200 mL, came from multiple time points, except two leukapheresis donors sampled once.

Study-wide findings and caveats: Proviral oligoclonality tracked with TCR oligoclonality within the same sorted cells.

Stimulation used around 9.1 ug/mL lysate from CMV-infected fibroblasts. CD40L-negative CD69-negative CD45RO-high memory CD4+ T cells were sorted as populations depleted of antigen-responding cells. The libraries were made with immunoSEQ version 4 in survey mode. The table came from immunoSEQ multiplex PCR; TCRdb's copy has only in-frame clones and leaves some out. The sample has approximately 31,000 clones, 82% seen once; the top ten hold under 7.5%. The V gene lost 2 bases and the J gene lost 1 base, with 8 bases spanning the gap. CDR1 is MNHEY, CDR2 SVGEGT, per germline. The length of the CDR3 is 14 residues.

This TCR was recovered from an adult woman with HIV who was CMV-seropositive. The chain is built from TRBV6-2 or TRBV6-3 and TRBJ1-1; unclear D gene. The source was CD4+ T cells sorted from PBMCs after roughly 18-hour stimulation, collected from a patient who received antiretroviral therapy. CDR3 nucleotide sequence: TGTGCCAGCAGTTACGGAGACACGAACACTGAAGCTTTCTTT. Translating gives CASSYGDTNTEAFF.